A single sample gave rise to the 31 T cell receptor beta chains below, sequenced in a study of T cell repertoires in cytomegalovirus infection. A single record per CDR3 protein comes from TCRdb applying MiXCR to the reads. Of 750,000 to 950,000 distinct CDR3 sequences listed, almost 30% are singletons. No antigen has been identified for these receptors. The material was cultured CD8+ T cells from PBMCs, obtained from culture after CMV antigen stimulation. The receptors shown here come from a human donor in good health (CMV status not recorded). Some clones in this sample may be carry-over from other donors' samples.

This clonotype was observed many times. The rearrangement joins TRBV4-1 to TRBJ2-2, with 9 bases matching TRBD1. V was clipped by 1 base and J by 1 base; unmatched bases: 10. From germline, CDR1 is MGHRA and CDR2 YSYEKL. This CDR3 comprises 19 residues. In DNA form, the CDR3 reads TGCGCCAGCAGCCAAGGACTACTCCGGGACAGGGAGAACACCGGGGAGCTGTTTTTT. The encoded protein is CASSQGLLRDRENTGELFF.

The chain has TRBV4-3 and TRBJ2-4, with D possibly matching TRBD2 (6 bases). Trimming took off 3 bases at V and 0 bases at J, with 12 bases between the two ends. Per the germline V gene, CDR1 is LGHNA and CDR2 is YSLEER. The CDR3 is 16 amino acids. CDR3 bases: TGCGCCAGCAGCCAGGGAACGGGACTAGCCAAAAACATTCAGTACTTC. Its protein is CASSQGTGLAKNIQYF.

The gene calls are TRBV6-2 or TRBV6-3 and TRBJ1-1; 7 bases are a match to TRBD1. V shed 6 bases, J shed 1 base, and the junction held 14 bases outside the gene matches. Germline V CDR1 and CDR2: MNHEY, SVGEGT. This CDR3 contains 17 residues. Written as DNA, the CDR3 is TGTGCCAGCAGACCACCAAGGGGGCGCGGAGGGAACACTGAAGCTTTCTTT. Residues: CASRPPRGRGGNTEAFF.

This chain uses TRBV14 with TRBJ2-7, with TRBD2 identical over 7 bases. The CDR3 consists of 15 residues. Germline V gene data show CDR1 as SGHDN and CDR2 as FVKESK. V lost 5 bases and J lost 0; bases outside the gene matches: 7. CDR3: CASSSSRGGSYEQYV. The DNA of the CDR3 is TGTGCCAGCAGCAGTTCTCGCGGGGGCTCCTACGAGCAGTACGTC.

Only a few counts were recorded for this clonotype. The DNA of the CDR3 is TGTGCCAGCAGTTACGCCTCCGGGACGGAGGGTGGCTACACCTTC. It yields the protein CASSYASGTEGGYTF. This rearrangement joins TRBV6-5 to TRBJ1-2; possibly TRBD1 for D (5 bases). This CDR3 spans 15 amino acids. The V gene's germline CDR1 is MNHEY and CDR2 SVGAGI. Trimming took off 2 bases at V and 7 bases at J, with 17 bases between the two ends.

This clonotype was seen more than once but under ten times. The chain has TRBV6-1 and TRBJ2-1, with D possibly matching TRBD2 (6 bases). Trimming cost V 6 bases and J 8 bases, with 26 bases left between them. In germline, CDR1 is MNHNS, CDR2 SASEGT. This CDR3 region has 17 residues. This CDR3 is CASSPLYTGLASYEQFF. CDR3 DNA sequence: TGTGCCAGCAGCCCACTATATACGGGACTCGCTTCTTATGAGCAGTTCTTC.

V gene TRBV11-3 combines with J gene TRBJ1-1, with D hard to call. V was trimmed by 5 bases and J by 2 bases, leaving 15 bases between them. CDR3 length equals 15 residues. Germline loops: CDR1 SGHNT, CDR2 YENEEA. CDR3 in amino acids: CASSIVGDPNTEAFF. The CDR3 DNA sequence: TGTGCCAGCAGCATAGTCGGAGACCCCAACACTGAAGCTTTCTTT.

Of note for this clonotype: Because the CDR3's place on the DNA is in doubt, the DNA is left out and the CDR3 is given as listed by TCRdb. The CDR3 here is CASSSSGKREPQHF. The J gene is TRBJ1-5, the V gene TRBV27. Germline V gene lookup returns CDR1 MNHEY and CDR2 SMNVEV (reference sequence). The CDR3 length equals 14 residues, ends included.

The genes are TRBV19 and TRBJ1-6, with D perhaps matching TRBD1 (5 bases). The CDR3 is made up of 16 amino acids. V gave up 7 bases and J gave up 6 bases, with 19 bases separating them. From germline, CDR1 is LNHDA and CDR2 SQIVND (reference sequence). The CDR3 protein is CASTPLSQGGNSPLHF. The DNA for the CDR3 is TGTGCCAGTACTCCCCTATCGCAGGGAGGTAATTCACCCCTCCACTTT.

The chain combines TRBV7-8 with TRBJ1-4; D gene unclear. Trimming pared 5 bases from V and 7 bases from J, leaving 20 bases between. Looked up from germline, CDR1 is SGHVS and CDR2 is FQNEAQ. The CDR3 consists of 16 residues. The DNA for the CDR3 is TGTGCCAGCAGCCCCGGGAGGAGGGCAGGTGGTGAAAAACTGTTTTTT. The encoded protein is CASSPGRRAGGEKLFF.

The chain has TRBV2 and TRBJ2-3; 11 positions agree with TRBD2. With 7 bases clipped from V and 0 bases from J, the junction kept 12 bases outside the gene matches. The CDR3 has 18 amino acids. CDR1 SNHLY and CDR2 FYNNEI come from the germline V gene. This chain's CDR3 is CASNPSASGGSSTDTQYF. The CDR3 DNA sequence: TGTGCCAGCAATCCCTCGGCTAGCGGGGGGTCTAGCACAGATACGCAGTATTTT.

The chain employs TRBV10-3 and TRBJ2-7; TRBD2 aligns across 7 bases. Germline CDR1 reads ENHRY; CDR2 reads SYGVKD. V was pared by 10 bases and J by 5 bases, with 14 bases of the junction left unmatched. CDR3 length equals 14 residues. DNA for the CDR3: TGTGCCACCCGGGGGAGGGCAGGAACCCACGAGCAGTACGTC. It yields the protein CATRGRAGTHEQYV.

This clonotype has only one observation. The chain is built from TRBV19 and TRBJ2-2, with D possibly matching TRBD1 (6 bases). Germline values: CDR1 LNHDA, CDR2 SQIVND (reference sequence). V was pared by 5 bases and J by 3 bases, with 16 bases between. This CDR3 spans 16 amino acids. As DNA, the CDR3 is TGTGCCAGTAGTCCACCTCACAGGGCCGACACCGGGGAGCTGTTTTTT. Residues: CASSPPHRADTGELFF.

V is TRBV2 and J is TRBJ1-4; D remains unclear. V was cut by 3 bases and J by 6 bases, with 20 bases left in between. Germline assignment: CDR1 SNHLY and CDR2 FYNNEI. CDR3 size: 17 residues. CDR3 sequence (DNA): TGTGCCAGCAGTGAGCAGTCGACGGCTCTCAGAGATGAAAAACTGTTTTTT. Translated, it gives CASSEQSTALRDEKLFF.

V usage is TRBV27 and J usage is TRBJ1-1; D unresolved. This CDR3 is 14 amino acids long. Germline V gives CDR1 MNHEY, CDR2 SMNVEV (reference sequence). V shed 6 bases and J shed 0 bases, with 11 bases lying between them. CDR3 DNA: TGTGCCAGCAGCGGATCAAGGGTGAACACTGAAGCTTTCTTT. Translating gives CASSGSRVNTEAFF.

A few counts support this clonotype. This chain joins TRBV6-4 and TRBJ2-1; 8 bases fit TRBD1. The CDR3 totals 14 residues. Germline trimming cut 4 bases from V and 7 bases from J; bases unmatched to any gene: 6. Looked up from germline, CDR1 is MRHNA and CDR2 is SNTAGT. The CDR3 loop is CASSGQGAENEQFF. CDR3 in DNA: TGTGCCAGCAGTGGTCAGGGGGCCGAAAATGAGCAGTTCTTC.

This clonotype was detected ten times or more. CDR3 protein: CASSPSPAYEQYV. The CDR3 DNA sequence: TGTGCCAGCAGCCCCTCCCCTGCCTACGAGCAGTACGTC. V gene TRBV12-3 or TRBV12-4 combines with J gene TRBJ2-7; unclear D gene. V gave up 6 bases and J gave up 2 bases, with 11 bases separating them. CDR3 length equals 13 residues.

The table lists this clonotype with many counts. The V call is TRBV12-3 or TRBV12-4, the J call TRBJ2-7; perhaps D is TRBD1 or TRBD2 (7 bases each). This CDR3 spans 13 amino acids. The ends were cut back, 8 bases at V and 1 base at J, with 12 bases in the middle. The CDR3 reads CASGEGASYEQYF. CDR3 nucleotides: TGTGCCAGCGGGGAGGGGGCGTCCTACGAGCAGTACTTC.

At least ten counts were recorded for this clonotype. The genes are TRBV20-1 and TRBJ1-4; D not resolved. The ends were cut back, 3 bases at V and 11 bases at J, with 19 bases in the middle. Germline lookup yields CDR1 DFQATT and CDR2 SNEGSKA (reference sequence). The CDR3 spans 14 residues. CDR3 coding DNA: TGCAGTGCTAGGGTGCCGGGAGCTATAGGGAAACTGTTTTTT. Its protein is CSARVPGAIGKLFF.

This chain links TRBV7-6 with TRBJ1-3; no firm D call. V lost 4 bases to trimming and J lost 0 bases, with 25 bases between them. The CDR3 consists of 20 residues. Germline V gene data show CDR1 as SGHVS and CDR2 as FNYEAQ. For the CDR3, the DNA is TGTGCCAGCAGCTCCCTTTCTTGGAACCCCCGGGTGAGCTCTGGAAACACCATATATTTT. It translates to CASSSLSWNPRVSSGNTIYF.

This clonotype was detected only a few times. The J gene is TRBJ1-2, the V gene TRBV7-2; 8 positions match TRBD1. In germline, CDR1 is SGHTA, CDR2 FQGNSA. CDR3 length: 15 residues. The ends lost 5 bases at V and 6 bases at J; junction bases unmatched: 11. The CDR3 here is CASSPRQGPGHGYTF. The CDR3 nucleotides read TGTGCCAGCAGCCCCAGACAGGGGCCAGGGCATGGCTACACCTTC.

This clonotype appeared a few times. This rearrangement joins TRBV6-5 to TRBJ2-7; TRBD2 is a possible D gene (7 bases). Germline CDR1 reads MNHEY; CDR2 reads SVGAGI. The V end was cut by 2 bases, the J end by 6 bases, with 26 bases between. The CDR3 has 18 amino acids. The CDR3 spells CASSYPGPGGCQHFEQYV. DNA of the CDR3: TGTGCCAGCAGTTACCCTGGACCGGGGGGCTGCCAGCATTTCGAGCAGTACGTC.

The rearrangement uses TRBV5-1 and TRBJ2-7; 7 bases agree with TRBD2. With 4 bases clipped from V and 0 bases from J, the junction kept 7 bases outside the gene matches. Looked up from germline, CDR1 is SGHRS and CDR2 is YFSETQ. The CDR3 is 15 residues long. CDR3 sequence: CASSPGGSSSYEQYF. In DNA form, the CDR3 reads TGCGCCAGCAGCCCGGGGGGATCGAGCTCCTACGAGCAGTACTTC.

This clonotype was recorded a few times. V and J are TRBV15 and TRBJ1-5, with a possible D match to TRBD1 (5 bases). With 5 bases removed from V and 9 bases from J, the gap between germline ends came to 20 bases. This CDR3 region has 15 residues. Germline values: CDR1 LNHNV, CDR2 YYDKDF (reference sequence). The DNA of the CDR3 is TGTGCCACCAGCTTCGGGGCAGAAGGAATGTGGCCCCAGCATTTT. Protein sequence: CATSFGAEGMWPQHF.

This clonotype occurred a few times. The chain combines TRBV4-1 with TRBJ1-4; possible D gene TRBD1, 6 bases. Trimming stripped 2 bases from V and 8 bases from J, with 18 bases between. CDR3 length: 16 residues. Germline CDR1 is MGHRA and CDR2 is YSYEKL. CDR3 sequence reads: CASSQKTPGAWEKLFF. Written as DNA, the CDR3 is TGCGCCAGCAGCCAAAAGACCCCAGGGGCTTGGGAAAAACTGTTTTTT.

The genes are TRBV4-1 and TRBJ2-1, with D perhaps matching TRBD1 or TRBD2 (6 bases each). Germline CDR1 MGHRA, CDR2 YSYEKL. The CDR3 totals 17 residues. Trimming left V 1 base short and J 9 bases short, with 22 bases between. The CDR3 here is CASSQVSSPGGLGEQFF. The CDR3 region has the DNA TGCGCCAGCAGCCAAGTCAGCTCCCCCGGGGGCCTGGGTGAGCAGTTCTTC.

This clonotype was recorded many times. The genes are TRBV12-5 and TRBJ2-1; TRBD1 matches 7 bases. V shed 6 bases, J shed 7 bases, and the junction held 3 bases outside the gene matches. The CDR3 runs to 12 residues. Per germline, CDR1 LGHNT and CDR2 FRNRAP. The CDR3 reads CASGHRGNEQFF. CDR3 coding DNA: TGTGCTAGTGGCCACAGGGGTAATGAGCAGTTCTTC.

The chain joins TRBV29-1 to TRBJ2-1; perhaps TRBD2 as D (6 bases). Germline assignment: CDR1 SQVTM and CDR2 ANQGSEA. The germline V and J ends were trimmed by 6 bases and 2 bases, with 17 bases remaining between them. There are 15 residues in the CDR3. The CDR3 here is CSVEPGLGTYNEQFF. In DNA, the CDR3 is TGCAGCGTGGAACCGGGACTTGGGACCTACAATGAGCAGTTCTTC.

This clonotype was recorded many times. V gene TRBV7-6 combines with J gene TRBJ1-1; D is uncertain. Germline loops: CDR1 SGHVS, CDR2 FNYEAQ. This CDR3 region has 13 residues. V was shortened by 6 bases and J by 1 base, with 9 bases between the two germline ends. CDR3 DNA sequence: TGTGCCAGCAGTTCCGGGAAGAACACTGAAGCTTTCTTT. Its protein product is CASSSGKNTEAFF.

Many counts were recorded for this clonotype. The gene calls are TRBV4-3 and TRBJ2-1; D is perhaps TRBD2 (6 bases). The V end was cut by 0 bases, the J end by 8 bases, with 11 bases between. CDR3 length: 14 amino acids. Germline V gene lookup returns CDR1 LGHNA and CDR2 YSLEER. CDR3 loop: CASSQDLPGDEQFF. The CDR3 region has the DNA TGCGCCAGCAGCCAAGACCTACCGGGAGATGAGCAGTTCTTC.

V usage is TRBV10-2 and J usage is TRBJ2-5, with 8 bases matching TRBD2. The V segment lost 2 bases and the J segment 5 bases; nucleotides outside the gene matches: 7. This CDR3 spans 15 amino acids. Germline CDR1 WSHSY, CDR2 SAAADI. Here the CDR3 DNA reads TGCGCCAGCAGTGAGCGGGGGGGCCTGAGGGAGACCCAGTACTTC. Translating gives CASSERGGLRETQYF.